Only a few counts were recorded for the clone carrying this T cell receptor (beta chain). Antigen: not known. Sequencing was performed with immunoSEQ multiplex PCR; in TCRdb, only in-frame clones are kept and a portion is missing. Here the sample spans 30,000 or so clones, about 86% being singletons. The CDR3 loop spans 11 amino acids. Germline values: CDR1 SGHRS, CDR2 YFSETQ. V dropped 0 bases and J dropped 7 bases, with 5 bases sitting between them. These data are taken from a study of graft-versus-host responses after intestinal transplantation. Overall study findings and caveats: High graft-versus-host to host-versus-graft clonal ratios were found in allografts of patients who had graft-donor T cell macrochimerism. Circulating GvH clone levels at their peak were associated with HvG declines (early post-transplant).

The sample was unstimulated CD8+ T cells sorted from spleen or lymph node cells, taken before intestinal transplant. The chain couples TRBV5-1 to TRBJ2-7, with D possibly being TRBD2 (5 bases). The clonotype was recovered from a human donor who received an intestinal transplant. The CDR3 loop is CASSLGGEQYF. As DNA, the CDR3 is TGCGCCAGCAGCTTGGGCGGGGAGCAGTACTTC. Full variable domain (rest looked up from reference TRBV5-1 and TRBJ2-7): KAGVTQTPRYLIKTRGQQVTLSCSPISGHRSVSWYQQTPGQGLQFLFEYFSETQRNKGNFPGRFSGRQFSNSRSEMNVSTLELGDSALYLCASSLGGEQYFGPGTRLTVT.